This T cell receptor (beta chain) was sequenced for a study of cytomegalovirus exposure and HLA in healthy donors. CDR3 length: 15 residues. The V gene's germline CDR1 is SEHNR and CDR2 FQNEAQ (reference sequence). J was trimmed by 6 bases and V by 1 base; bases with no gene match: 5. PCR primers comprised 60 Vbeta and 13 Jbeta primers. TCRdb's copy holds only in-frame clones and misses some; the assay was immunoSEQ multiplex PCR. The data hold around 100,000 clones, with around four fifths observed a single time. The source of this sequence is a male donor in good health and CMV-seropositive. The rearrangement joins TRBV7-9 to TRBJ2-1; 8 nucleotides match TRBD1. The sequencing input was PBMCs. The CDR3: CASSLVPTGVNEQFF. The CDR3 region has the DNA TGTGCCAGCAGCTTAGTTCCGACAGGGGTCAATGAGCAGTTCTTC.